Shown below are 32 T cell receptor beta chains from a single sample sequenced in a study of CD8 T cells in Susac syndrome. Reverse transcription of about 0.45 to 1 ug RNA was performed with random hexamers. MiXCR, run by TCRdb on the immunoSEQ multiplex PCR reads, gives a single entry per CDR3 protein. The table lists just over 150,000 distinct CDR3 sequences, 90% to 95% of them singletons, with roughly 0.15% in the top ten. Sequencing was done on a sample of CD4+ T cells from PBMCs. The receptors originated from a human donor with Susac syndrome.

The chain recombines TRBV15 with TRBJ1-6, with unresolved D. From germline, CDR1 is LNHNV and CDR2 YYDKDF (reference sequence). V lost 1 base and J lost 3, with 4 bases in between. The CDR3 spans 14 residues. The CDR3 loop is CATSRGSYNSPLHF. The CDR3 region has the DNA TGTGCCACCAGCAGAGGAAGCTATAATTCACCCCTCCACTTT.

The rearrangement uses TRBV7-9 and TRBJ2-2, with unresolved D. CDR3 size: 13 residues. V was pared by 4 bases and J by 6 bases, with 9 bases between. Per the germline V gene, CDR1 is SEHNR and CDR2 is FQNEAQ (reference sequence). The CDR3 bases are TGTGCCAGCAGCTCTCATCCCTCCGGGGAGCTGTTTTTT. It specifies CASSSHPSGELFF.

The gene calls are TRBV11-1 and TRBJ2-5; no definite D call. Trimming removed 2 bases from V and 5 bases from J, with 12 bases in between. Germline V lookup: CDR1 SGHAT, CDR2 FQDESV (reference sequence). This CDR3 comprises 14 residues. The CDR3 protein is CASSLWVKRETQYF. CDR3 DNA sequence: TGTGCCAGCAGCTTATGGGTGAAGAGGGAGACCCAGTACTTC.

The V call is TRBV7-3, the J call TRBJ2-1; D may be TRBD1 or TRBD2 (6 bases each). Germline assignment: CDR1 SGHTA and CDR2 FQGTGA. This CDR3 has 14 amino acids. The V gene lost 8 bases and the J gene lost 9 bases, with 20 bases spanning the gap. As DNA, the CDR3 is TGTGCCAGCTCGACGGGGGCCATAGGGGGTGAGCAGTTCTTC. It codes for CASSTGAIGGEQFF.

The chain has TRBV20-1 and TRBJ2-7, with no clear D. CDR1 is DFQATT, CDR2 SNEGSKA, per germline (reference sequence). CDR3 length equals 11 residues. V shed 5 bases and J shed 5 bases, with 10 bases lying between them. The CDR3 DNA sequence: TGCAGTGCTCCCTTTCGGGACGAGCAGTACTTC. Protein: CSAPFRDEQYF.

This clonotype was observed once. This rearrangement joins TRBV27 to TRBJ1-2; D might be TRBD1 (5 bases). The germline gives CDR1 MNHEY, CDR2 SMNVEV (reference sequence). CDR3 length: 13 amino acids. The V end was cut by 3 bases, the J end by 4 bases, with 9 bases between. The CDR3 sequence: CASSFSGPYGYTF. In nucleotides, the CDR3 is TGTGCCAGCAGTTTTTCAGGGCCCTATGGCTACACCTTC.

The V gene is TRBV29-1, the J gene TRBJ2-2; 10 bases match TRBD2. V shed 7 bases, J shed 2 bases, and the junction held 7 bases outside the gene matches. CDR3 size: 15 residues. Germline assignment: CDR1 SQVTM and CDR2 ANQGSEA. The CDR3 DNA follows: TGCAGCGCTCTAGGACTAGCGGATAACACCGGGGAGCTGTTTTTT. Its translation: CSALGLADNTGELFF.

This sequence joins TRBV5-1 and TRBJ2-3; TRBD2 matches at 7 bases. Germline V gene sequence: CDR1 SGHRS, CDR2 YFSETQ. V dropped 4 bases and J dropped 3; count of bases not matched to a gene: 8. CDR3 length: 15 residues. The CDR3: CASSIGGGGTDTQYF. Written as DNA, the CDR3 is TGCGCCAGCAGCATTGGAGGCGGGGGAACAGATACGCAGTATTTT.

This sequence joins TRBV6-1 and TRBJ2-2, with a possible D match to TRBD1 (6 bases). Germline V CDR1 and CDR2: MNHNS, SASEGT. The CDR3 has 14 residues. The V end was cut by 7 bases, the J end by 7 bases, with 16 bases between. The CDR3 here is CASIYQGFGGELFF. The CDR3 DNA reads as TGTGCCAGCATTTACCAGGGGTTTGGCGGGGAGCTGTTTTTT.

The chain has TRBV5-1 and TRBJ2-7; D not resolved. V was pared by 0 bases and J by 1 base, with 11 bases between. The CDR3 is 15 residues long. CDR1 is SGHRS, CDR2 YFSETQ, per germline. The CDR3 DNA follows: TGCGCCAGCAGCTTGGGCCAAAACCCTTCCTACGAGCAGTACTTC. Translated: CASSLGQNPSYEQYF.

This clonotype was detected only a few times. This rearrangement joins TRBV9 to TRBJ1-5; no firm D call. Germline V lookup: CDR1 SGDLS, CDR2 YYNGEE. This CDR3 region has 13 residues. The V end lost 0 bases, the J end lost 4 bases, and 5 bases lay between the germline ends. In DNA form, the CDR3 reads TGTGCCAGCAGCGTAGTTCCGAATCAGCCCCAGCATTTT. This encodes CASSVVPNQPQHF.

This chain joins TRBV20-1 and TRBJ2-1; 12 nucleotides align to TRBD2. Germline V CDR1 and CDR2: DFQATT, SNEGSKA (reference sequence). The CDR3 runs to 16 residues. J lost 6 bases, V lost 2 bases, and 8 bases had no gene match. CDR3 residues: CSARRPLAGGPNEQFF. The CDR3 DNA is TGCAGTGCTAGACGCCCACTAGCGGGGGGCCCCAATGAGCAGTTCTTC.

This clonotype has only one observation. V gene TRBV27 combines with J gene TRBJ1-4; D not certain. Germline V CDR1 and CDR2: MNHEY, SMNVEV (reference sequence). CDR3 length: 11 amino acids. Trimming stripped 3 bases from V and 10 bases from J, with 6 bases between. The CDR3: CASSFGGKLFF. CDR3 sequence (DNA): TGTGCCAGCAGTTTCGGTGGAAAACTGTTTTTT.

The chain joins TRBV7-2 to TRBJ1-6; D is possibly TRBD1 (5 bases). This CDR3 is built from 17 residues. Germline V gene data show CDR1 as SGHTA and CDR2 as FQGNSA. Trimming pared 6 bases from V and 8 bases from J, leaving 23 bases between. Written as DNA, the CDR3 is TGTGCCAGCAGGCACCGGGCAGGGAGCGGGGTCGATTCACCCCTCCACTTT. This encodes CASRHRAGSGVDSPLHF.

The chain has TRBV27 and TRBJ1-2, with 8 bases aligning to TRBD1. Germline V CDR1 and CDR2: MNHEY, SMNVEV (reference sequence). This CDR3 is built from 14 residues. V lost 6 bases, J lost 6 bases, and 9 bases stayed unmatched. This CDR3 reads CASSRTGRADGYTF. DNA of the CDR3: TGTGCCAGCAGCCGGACAGGGAGAGCCGATGGCTACACCTTC.

The chain is built from TRBV20-1 and TRBJ1-5; a weak D match, TRBD1 (5 bases). The V end was cut by 6 bases, the J end by 2 bases, with 17 bases between. Germline assignment: CDR1 DFQATT and CDR2 SNEGSKA (reference sequence). CDR3 length: 15 residues. CDR3 in amino acids: CSATAREGGNQPQHF. CDR3 nucleotides: TGCAGTGCGACAGCCAGGGAAGGGGGCAATCAGCCCCAGCATTTT.

The rearrangement links TRBV12-3 or TRBV12-4 to TRBJ2-5; D ambiguous. Trimming pared 2 bases from V and 2 bases from J, leaving 12 bases between. The CDR3 is 15 residues long. CDR3 DNA: TGTGCCAGCAGTTTATCAAACGCCCGTCAAGAGACCCAGTACTTC. It codes for CASSLSNARQETQYF.

The V gene is TRBV20-1, the J gene TRBJ1-2; unclear D gene. CDR3 size: 13 residues. Germline-derived CDR1 and CDR2 are DFQATT and SNEGSKA (reference sequence). The V end was cut by 0 bases, the J end by 1 base, with 6 bases between. The CDR3 DNA is TGCAGTGCTAGAGACCCGAATAACTATGGCTACACCTTC. Its translation is CSARDPNNYGYTF.

The chain combines TRBV4-3 with TRBJ2-2; D is unresolved. Trimming removed 0 bases from V and 2 bases from J, with 7 bases in between. Germline V gene lookup returns CDR1 LGHNA and CDR2 YSLEER. CDR3 length: 15 residues. The CDR3 loop reads CASSQDRSNTGELFF. DNA for the CDR3: TGCGCCAGCAGCCAAGATCGTAGCAACACCGGGGAGCTGTTTTTT.

The V gene is TRBV1, the J gene TRBJ2-4; TRBD2, as called in the table, went unchecked against the DNA. TRBV1 is recorded as a pseudogene. There are 15 residues in the CDR3. The CDR3 DNA is TGCACCAGCAGCCAGGGGACTAGCCGGGAAAACATTCAGTACTTC. This gives the protein CTSSQGTSRENIQYF.

In DNA form, the CDR3 reads TGTGCCAGCAGCCAACAAACAGGGGGCTACGAGCAGTACTTC. It specifies CASSQQTGGYEQYF. V usage is TRBV4-2 and J usage is TRBJ2-7, with TRBD1 matching 8 bases. Trimming at V came to 2 bases and at J to 3 bases, leaving 3 bases not matched to a gene. This CDR3 comprises 14 residues. Per germline, CDR1 LGHNA and CDR2 YNFKEQ.

The V gene is TRBV7-2, the J gene TRBJ1-5; D may be TRBD1 (6 bases). V was clipped by 7 bases and J by 5 bases, with 9 bases between them. This CDR3 comprises 12 residues. Germline V gene lookup returns CDR1 SGHTA and CDR2 FQGNSA. The CDR3 DNA reads as TGTGCCAGCACCACAGGGTATCAGCCCCAGCATTTT. Amino acid sequence: CASTTGYQPQHF.

V usage is TRBV5-4 and J usage is TRBJ2-3; D call uncertain. The V gene lost 7 bases and the J gene lost 7 bases, with 16 bases spanning the gap. The CDR3 is 13 residues long. CDR1 and CDR2 from the germline V gene are SGHNT and YYREEE (reference sequence). The DNA for the CDR3 is TGTGCCAGCTTCATCGTCGGGTCCTATACGCAGTATTTT. As protein: CASFIVGSYTQYF.

The chain joins TRBV18 to TRBJ2-2; no firm D call. V was clipped by 0 bases and J by 13 bases, with 12 bases between them. The germline gives CDR1 KGHSH, CDR2 LQKENI. This CDR3 region has 13 residues. CDR3 region: CASSPPSYPGLFF. In DNA form, the CDR3 reads TGTGCCAGCTCACCACCTTCCTATCCGGGGCTGTTTTTT.

The chain links TRBV12-3 or TRBV12-4 to TRBJ2-3; D gene uncertain. Trimming took off 7 bases at V and 2 bases at J, with 13 bases between the two ends. The CDR3 extends over 14 amino acids. The DNA of the CDR3 is TGTGCCAGCACCTATCGGGCGCACACAGATACGCAGTATTTT. This codes for CASTYRAHTDTQYF.

The chain carries TRBV3-1 and TRBJ1-6; TRBD1 agrees at 7 bases. The CDR3 consists of 14 residues. Germline values: CDR1 LGHDT, CDR2 YNNKEL (reference sequence). J gave up 9 bases and V 5 bases, and 7 bases lay outside the gene matches. CDR3 nucleotides: TGTGCCAGCAGCGACAGGGAGAGCGGTTCACCCCTCCACTTT. Translating it yields CASSDRESGSPLHF.

This clonotype was observed once. This chain joins TRBV18 and TRBJ2-6; 8 bases are shared with TRBD1. The trim removed 3 bases at V and 1 base at J, leaving 5 bases unmatched. Germline V gene data show CDR1 as KGHSH and CDR2 as LQKENI. The CDR3 contains 17 residues. The CDR3 here is CASSPGQEWSGANVLTF. CDR3 nucleotide sequence: TGTGCCAGCTCACCGGGACAGGAGTGGTCTGGGGCCAACGTCCTGACTTTC.

This chain links TRBV23-1 with TRBJ2-1; 7 bases align to TRBD1. TRBV23-1 is an ORF; its function is uncertain. This CDR3 region has 13 residues. After removal of 3 bases from V and 10 bases from J, the junction contained 6 bases not matched to a gene. CDR3 sequence (DNA): TGCGCCAGCAGTCACGGGCCAGGGGGAGAGCAGTTCTTC. Translated, it gives CASSHGPGGEQFF.

The J gene is TRBJ1-2, the V gene TRBV29-1; the D gene is possibly TRBD1 (5 bases). Germline V gene lookup returns CDR1 SQVTM and CDR2 ANQGSEA. The length of the CDR3 is 13 residues. The V end was cut by 3 bases, the J end by 7 bases, with 15 bases between. The CDR3 spells CSVEEGDISGYTF. In nucleotides, the CDR3 is TGCAGCGTTGAGGAAGGGGATATCTCTGGCTACACCTTC.

This chain links TRBV20-1 with TRBJ2-5; TRBD1 aligns across 8 bases. CDR1 is DFQATT and CDR2 is SNEGSKA in the germline V gene (reference sequence). This CDR3 has 14 residues. V shed 5 bases, J shed 5 bases, and the junction held 10 bases outside the gene matches. This CDR3 is CSALTDRGTETQYF. CDR3 sequence (DNA): TGCAGTGCTTTAACTGACAGGGGAACGGAGACCCAGTACTTC.

This clonotype was counted once. The chain carries TRBV27 and TRBJ1-5; D may be TRBD1 (6 bases). This CDR3 has 15 residues. The V and J ends lost 8 bases and 0 bases respectively, with 14 bases between them. Germline V gives CDR1 MNHEY, CDR2 SMNVEV (reference sequence). This CDR3 reads CASRSQGYSNQPQHF. Written as DNA, the CDR3 is TGTGCCAGCCGGTCACAGGGCTATAGCAATCAGCCCCAGCATTTT.

V and J are TRBV3-1 and TRBJ2-7; the D gene is possibly TRBD2 (6 bases). Deletions cut 1 base from V and 6 bases from J, with 13 bases between. Germline V lookup: CDR1 LGHDT, CDR2 YNNKEL (reference sequence). The CDR3 sequence is 14 residues long. The chain's CDR3 is CASSQGGGIFEQYF. CDR3 bases: TGTGCCAGCAGCCAAGGAGGAGGGATATTCGAGCAGTACTTC.